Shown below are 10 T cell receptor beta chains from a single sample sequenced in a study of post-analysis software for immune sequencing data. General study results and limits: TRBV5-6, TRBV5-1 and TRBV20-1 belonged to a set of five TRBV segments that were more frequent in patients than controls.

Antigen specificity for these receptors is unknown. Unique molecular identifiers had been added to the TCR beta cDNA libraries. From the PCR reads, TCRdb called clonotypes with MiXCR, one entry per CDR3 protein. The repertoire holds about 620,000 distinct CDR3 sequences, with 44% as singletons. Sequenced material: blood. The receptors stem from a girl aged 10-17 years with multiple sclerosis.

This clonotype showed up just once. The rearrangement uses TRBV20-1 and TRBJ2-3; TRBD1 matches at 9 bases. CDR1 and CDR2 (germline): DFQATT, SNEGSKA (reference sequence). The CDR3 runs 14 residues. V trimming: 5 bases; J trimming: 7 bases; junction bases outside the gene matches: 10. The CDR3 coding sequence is TGCAGTGCTTTTCGGGGACAGGGTGGGAATACGCAGTATTTT. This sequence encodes CSAFRGQGGNTQYF.

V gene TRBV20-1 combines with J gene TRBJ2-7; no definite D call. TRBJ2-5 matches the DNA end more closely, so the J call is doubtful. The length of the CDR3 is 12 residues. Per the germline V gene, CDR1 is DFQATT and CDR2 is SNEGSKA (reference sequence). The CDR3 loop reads CSARPKQETQYF. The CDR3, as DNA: TGCAGTGCTAGACCCAAACAAGAGACCCAGTACTTC.

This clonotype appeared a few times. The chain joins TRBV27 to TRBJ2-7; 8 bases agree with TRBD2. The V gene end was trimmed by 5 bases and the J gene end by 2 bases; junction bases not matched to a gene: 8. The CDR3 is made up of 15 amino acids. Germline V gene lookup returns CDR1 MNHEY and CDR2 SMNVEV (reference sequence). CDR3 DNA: TGTGCCAGCAGTGTCACTAGCGGCCTCACCTACGAGCAGTACTTC. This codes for CASSVTSGLTYEQYF.

The CDR3 coding sequence is TGCAGTGCTAGCGCCCAGGGGAAAACGCAGTATTTT. Translated: CSASAQGKTQYF. The gene calls are TRBV20-1 and TRBJ2-3; D might be TRBD1 (6 bases). Germline loops: CDR1 DFQATT, CDR2 SNEGSKA (reference sequence). V lost 3 bases, J lost 9 bases, and 13 bases lay in between. CDR3 length equals 12 residues.

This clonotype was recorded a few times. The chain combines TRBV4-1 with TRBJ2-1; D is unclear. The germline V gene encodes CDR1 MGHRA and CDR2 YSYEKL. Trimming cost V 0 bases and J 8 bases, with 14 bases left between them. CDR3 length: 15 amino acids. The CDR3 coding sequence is TGCGCCAGCAGCCAAGATCATGGTCAAGGAGATGAGCAGTTCTTC. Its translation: CASSQDHGQGDEQFF.

CDR3 region: CAISESAGVKAKNIQYF. CDR3 coding DNA: TGTGCCATCAGTGAGTCGGCGGGGGTAAAGGCCAAAAACATTCAGTACTTC. This chain links TRBV10-3 with TRBJ2-4, with 7 bases identical to TRBD2. The junction had 6 bases not matched to a gene; V was cut back by 0 bases and J by 1 base. Germline CDR1 ENHRY, CDR2 SYGVKD. The CDR3 extends over 17 amino acids.

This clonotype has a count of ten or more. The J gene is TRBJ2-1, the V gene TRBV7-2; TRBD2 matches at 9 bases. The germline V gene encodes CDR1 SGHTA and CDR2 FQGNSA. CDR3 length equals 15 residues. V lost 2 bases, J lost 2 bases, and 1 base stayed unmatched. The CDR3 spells CASSLLAGPYNEQFF. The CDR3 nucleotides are TGTGCCAGCAGCTTACTAGCGGGACCCTACAATGAGCAGTTCTTC.

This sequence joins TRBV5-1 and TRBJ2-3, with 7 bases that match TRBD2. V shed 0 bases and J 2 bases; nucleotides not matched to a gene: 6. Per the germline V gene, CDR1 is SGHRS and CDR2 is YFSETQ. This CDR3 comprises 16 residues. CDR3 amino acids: CASSLGATSITDTQYF. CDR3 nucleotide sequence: TGCGCCAGCAGCTTGGGTGCGACTAGCATCACAGATACGCAGTATTTT.

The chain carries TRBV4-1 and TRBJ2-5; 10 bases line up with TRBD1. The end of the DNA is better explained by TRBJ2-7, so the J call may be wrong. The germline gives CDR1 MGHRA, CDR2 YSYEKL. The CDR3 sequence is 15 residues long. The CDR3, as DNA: TGCGCCAGCAGCCGCGGGACAGGGGTGGGCTACGAGCAGTACTTC. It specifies CASSRGTGVGYEQYF.

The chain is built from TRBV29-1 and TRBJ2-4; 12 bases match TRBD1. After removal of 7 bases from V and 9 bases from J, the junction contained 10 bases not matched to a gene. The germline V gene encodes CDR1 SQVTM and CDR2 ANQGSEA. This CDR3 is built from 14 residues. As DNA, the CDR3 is TGCAGCGCCGGGACAGGGGGCCAGGAGACCATTCAGTACTTC. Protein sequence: CSAGTGGQETIQYF.